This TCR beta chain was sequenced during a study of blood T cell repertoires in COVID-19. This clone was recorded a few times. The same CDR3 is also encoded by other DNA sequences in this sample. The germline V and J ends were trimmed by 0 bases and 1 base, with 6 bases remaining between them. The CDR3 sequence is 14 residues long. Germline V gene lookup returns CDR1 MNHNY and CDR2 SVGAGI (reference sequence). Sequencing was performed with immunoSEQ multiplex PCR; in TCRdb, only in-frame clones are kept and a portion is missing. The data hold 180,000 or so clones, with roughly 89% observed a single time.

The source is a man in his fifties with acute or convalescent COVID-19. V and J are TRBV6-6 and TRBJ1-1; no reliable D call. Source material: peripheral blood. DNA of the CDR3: TGTGCCAGCAGTTACTCCGCGGGGAACACTGAAGCTTTCTTT. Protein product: CASSYSAGNTEAFF.